This is a list of T cell receptor beta chains from one sample in a study of blood T cell repertoires in COVID-19. Assay: immunoSEQ multiplex PCR; the TCRdb copy retains only in-frame clones and omits some. The sample contains about 80,000 clones, roughly 88% of which appear only once. The material sequenced was peripheral blood. These receptors all come from a woman over 75 with acute or convalescent COVID-19. CDR3s include the opening cysteine and the closing phenylalanine or tryptophan.

length	J	V	CDR3
14	TRBJ2-5	TRBV5-1	CASAETVTGGAQYF
14	TRBJ2-7	TRBV7-9	CASSLAIATYEQYF
13	TRBJ2-2	TRBV2	CASRSVNTGELFF
18	TRBJ1-2	TRBV7-9	CASSLRHSRTGDHYGYTF
20	TRBJ1-2	TRBV4-1	CASSQDPKGQGRILWHGYTF
15	TRBJ1-3	TRBV5-1	CASSSGSPSGNTIYF
15	TRBJ2-7	TRBV7-9	CASSFPGQGAGEQYF
17	TRBJ2-7	TRBV7-9	CASSLLTSGRASGEQYF
17	TRBJ1-2	TRBV7-2	CASSRPGTGRSNYGYTF
15	TRBJ2-1	TRBV6-5	CATLGLADSYNEQFF
14	TRBJ2-1	TRBV4-1	CASSQVIAANEQFF
15	TRBJ1-3	TRBV9	CASSVQPGQTNTIYF
15	TRBJ2-1	TRBV5-4	CASSRTSGPYNEQFF
14	TRBJ1-5	TRBV19	CASSRDRVGQPQHF
11	TRBJ2-3	TRBV12-3/TRBV12-4	CAAGRPDTQYF
16	TRBJ1-2	TRBV9	CASSADWTGPNYGYTF
14	TRBJ2-7	TRBV5-1	CASSLGWSSYEQYF
18	TRBJ2-6	TRBV27	CASSLLAAPRSGANVLTF